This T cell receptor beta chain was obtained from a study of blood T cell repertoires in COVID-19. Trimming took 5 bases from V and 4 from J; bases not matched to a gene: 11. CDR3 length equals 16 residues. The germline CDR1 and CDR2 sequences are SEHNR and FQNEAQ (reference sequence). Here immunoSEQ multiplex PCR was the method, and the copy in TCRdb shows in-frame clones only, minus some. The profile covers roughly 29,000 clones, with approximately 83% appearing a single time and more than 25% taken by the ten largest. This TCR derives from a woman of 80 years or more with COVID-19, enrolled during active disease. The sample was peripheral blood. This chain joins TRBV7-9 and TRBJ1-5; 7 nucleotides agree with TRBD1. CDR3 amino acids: CASSLSTGALNQPQHF. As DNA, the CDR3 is TGTGCCAGCAGCCTTTCTACAGGGGCGTTAAATCAGCCCCAGCATTTT.